These T cell receptor beta chains were read from a single sample in a study of T cell repertoires in cytomegalovirus infection. MiXCR, run by TCRdb on the reads, gives a single entry per CDR3 protein. The top ten hold around 13% of the sample, which has hundreds of thousands of distinct CDR3 sequences, 15% to 20% seen once. What was sequenced was PBMCs. The origin of the receptors is a human donor in good health (CMV status not recorded). Some clones in this sample may be carry-over from other donors' samples. Both conserved end residues are part of each CDR3. A D gene is named only where the DNA matches it firmly. Some rows mark clone size as missing; the rest say once, few, many or name a class of expanded clone.

cdr3_nt cdr3_aa v_call clone_size cdr3_length d_call j_call
TGCGCCAGCAGCACCCGGGGCGGGGGGGAGGAAAAACTGTTTTTT CASSTRGGGEEKLFF TRBV4-3 - 15 - TRBJ1-4
TGTGCCAGCACCTACGACAGGGGGAGGTACGAGCAGTACTTC CASTYDRGRYEQYF TRBV2 - 14 TRBD1 TRBJ2-7
TGTGCCAGTACCTCGACAGGAGATACCTACAATGAGCAGTTCTTC CASTSTGDTYNEQFF TRBV19 few 15 - TRBJ2-1
TGCGCCAGCAGCCCGGGCGCGTACACCGGGGAGCTGTTTTTT CASSPGAYTGELFF TRBV5-1 - 14 - TRBJ2-2
TGTGCCAGCAGTTTAGGGGCAGGGGATGGCTACACCTTC CASSLGAGDGYTF TRBV12-3/TRBV12-4 - 13 - TRBJ1-2
TGTGCCAGCAGCTTAGGGCGAGGTGGGAGCTCCTACGAGCAGTACTTC CASSLGRGGSSYEQYF TRBV7-2 - 16 - TRBJ2-7
TGTGCCAGCAGCCCCCCGGGACAAAGACTACCCCCCCCCCCAGATACGCAGTATTTT CASSPPGQRLPPPPDTQYF TRBV7-2 few 19 - TRBJ2-3
TGCGCCAGCAGCACTAGCGAGGCCGGGGAGCTGTTTTTT CASSTSEAGELFF TRBV5-1 - 13 TRBD2 TRBJ2-2
TGCAGTGCTAGGGCCGTGGAGCCCACAGATACGCAGTATTTT CSARAVEPTDTQYF TRBV20-1 - 14 - TRBJ2-3
TGTGCCAGCAGCCCGGGACCCCACGAGCAGTACTTC CASSPGPHEQYF TRBV7-2 many 12 - TRBJ2-7
TGTGCCAGCAGCGTAGGCGGCCCATACGAGCAGTACTTC CASSVGGPYEQYF TRBV9 - 13 - TRBJ2-7
TGTGCCAGCACCCTCCGGGGGGCAGGTACGGTCACCGGGGAGCTGTTTTTT CASTLRGAGTVTGELFF TRBV2 few 17 - TRBJ2-2
TGCAGCGTGGCCGGGACTAGCACTGAGACCCAGTACTTC CSVAGTSTETQYF TRBV29-1 - 13 TRBD2 TRBJ2-5
TGTGCCAGCAGTGACCGACAGGGGAACTATGGCTACACCTTC CASSDRQGNYGYTF TRBV2 - 14 TRBD1 TRBJ1-2
TGTGCCAGCAGCTTGACCGTTCTAGCGGGGGGCGGGGATACGCAGTATTTT CASSLTVLAGGGDTQYF TRBV7-2 - 17 TRBD2 TRBJ2-3
TGTGCCAGCAGTTACCGGGCGGGGGAAGGTGGCTACACCTTC CASSYRAGEGGYTF TRBV6-6 - 14 - TRBJ1-2